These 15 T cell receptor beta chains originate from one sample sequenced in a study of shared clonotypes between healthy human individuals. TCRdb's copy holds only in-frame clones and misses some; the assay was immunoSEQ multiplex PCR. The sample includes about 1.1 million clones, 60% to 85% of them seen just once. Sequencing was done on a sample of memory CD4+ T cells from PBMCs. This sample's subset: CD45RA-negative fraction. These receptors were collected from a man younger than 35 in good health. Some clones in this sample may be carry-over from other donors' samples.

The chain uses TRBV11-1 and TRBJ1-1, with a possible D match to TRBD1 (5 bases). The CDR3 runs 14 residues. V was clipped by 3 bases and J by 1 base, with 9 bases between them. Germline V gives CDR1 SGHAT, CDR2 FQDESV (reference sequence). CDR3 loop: CASSLKGQNTEAFF. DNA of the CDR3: TGTGCCAGCAGCTTGAAAGGACAGAACACTGAAGCTTTCTTT.

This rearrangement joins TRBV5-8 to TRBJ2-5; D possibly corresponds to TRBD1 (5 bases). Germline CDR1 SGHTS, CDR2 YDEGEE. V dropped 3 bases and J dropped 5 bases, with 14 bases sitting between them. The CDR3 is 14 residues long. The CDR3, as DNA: TGTGCCAGCAGCTCCTTTGGGGCACAGGAGACCCAGTACTTC. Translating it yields CASSSFGAQETQYF. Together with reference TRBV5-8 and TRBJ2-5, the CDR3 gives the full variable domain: EAGVTQSPTHLIKTRGQQATLRCSPISGHTSVYWYQQALGLGLQFLLWYDEGEERNRGNFPPRFSGRQFPNYSSELNVNALELEDSALYLCASSSFGAQETQYFGPGTRLLVL.

Here the CDR3 DNA reads TGTGCCAGCAGTGAACAGGGGGCGGGGGAGCAGTACTTC. Protein product: CASSEQGAGEQYF. The chain uses TRBV6-5 and TRBJ2-7; 9 bases line up with TRBD1. The CDR3 runs 13 residues. Germline V gene data show CDR1 as MNHEY and CDR2 as SVGAGI. After removal of 5 bases from V and 7 bases from J, the junction contained 6 bases not matched to a gene.

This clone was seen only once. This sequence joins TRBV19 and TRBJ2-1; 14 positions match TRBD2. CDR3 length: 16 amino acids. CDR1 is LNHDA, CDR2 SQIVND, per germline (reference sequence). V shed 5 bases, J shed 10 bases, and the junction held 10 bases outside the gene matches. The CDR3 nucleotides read TGTGCCAGTAGTGCCGCGACTAGCGGGAGGGCCCACGAGCAGTTCTTC. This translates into CASSAATSGRAHEQFF.

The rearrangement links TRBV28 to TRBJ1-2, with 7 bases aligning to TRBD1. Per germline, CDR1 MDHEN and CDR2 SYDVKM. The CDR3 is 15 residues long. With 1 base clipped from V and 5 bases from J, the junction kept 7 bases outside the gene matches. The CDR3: CASSLSDRLGYGYTF. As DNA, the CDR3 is TGTGCCAGCAGTTTATCGGACAGGCTGGGGTATGGCTACACCTTC.

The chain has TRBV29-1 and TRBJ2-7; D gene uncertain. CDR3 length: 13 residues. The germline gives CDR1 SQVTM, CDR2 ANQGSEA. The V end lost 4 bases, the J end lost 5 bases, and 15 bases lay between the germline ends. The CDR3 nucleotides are TGCAGCGTTGGTGGGTCCACCTGGCACGAGCAGTACTTC. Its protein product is CSVGGSTWHEQYF.

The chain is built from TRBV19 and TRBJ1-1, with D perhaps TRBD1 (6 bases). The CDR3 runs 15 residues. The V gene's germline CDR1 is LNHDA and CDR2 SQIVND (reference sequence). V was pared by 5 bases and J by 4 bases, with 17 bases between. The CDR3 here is CASSLTTGSGTEAFF. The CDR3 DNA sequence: TGTGCCAGTAGTCTGACCACAGGGTCGGGCACTGAAGCTTTCTTT. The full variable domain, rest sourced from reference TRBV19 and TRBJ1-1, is DGGITQSPKYLFRKEGQNVTLSCEQNLNHDAMYWYRQDPGQGLRLIYYSQIVNDFQKGDIAEGYSVSREKKESFPLTVTSAQKNPTAFYLCASSLTTGSGTEAFFGQGTRLTVV.

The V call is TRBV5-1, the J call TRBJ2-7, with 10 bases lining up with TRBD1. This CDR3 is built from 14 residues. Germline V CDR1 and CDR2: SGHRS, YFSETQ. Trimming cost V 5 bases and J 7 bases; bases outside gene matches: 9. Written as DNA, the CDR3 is TGCGCCAGCAGTTTCCGGGACAGGGGAGCAGAGCAGTACTTC. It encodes CASSFRDRGAEQYF.

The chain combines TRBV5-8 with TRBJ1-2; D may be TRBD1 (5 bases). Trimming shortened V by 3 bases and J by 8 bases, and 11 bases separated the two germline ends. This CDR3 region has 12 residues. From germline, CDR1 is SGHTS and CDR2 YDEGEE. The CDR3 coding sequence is TGTGCCAGCAGCTGGGGACTAATAGGCTACACCTTC. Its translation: CASSWGLIGYTF.

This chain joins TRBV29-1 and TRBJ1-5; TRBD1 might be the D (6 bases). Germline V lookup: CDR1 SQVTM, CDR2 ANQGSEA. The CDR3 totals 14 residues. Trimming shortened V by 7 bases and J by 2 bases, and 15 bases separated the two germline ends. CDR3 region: CSAISGAGNQPQHF. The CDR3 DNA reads TGCAGCGCCATCTCGGGGGCAGGCAATCAGCCCCAGCATTTT.

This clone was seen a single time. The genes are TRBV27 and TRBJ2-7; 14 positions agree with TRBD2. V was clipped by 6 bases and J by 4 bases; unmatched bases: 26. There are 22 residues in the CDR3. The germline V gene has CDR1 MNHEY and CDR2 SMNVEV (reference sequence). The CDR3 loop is CASRPAGTGLGEGLAGAYEQYF. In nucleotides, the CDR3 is TGTGCCAGCAGGCCTGCCGGGACAGGGCTCGGAGAGGGACTAGCGGGAGCATACGAGCAGTACTTC.

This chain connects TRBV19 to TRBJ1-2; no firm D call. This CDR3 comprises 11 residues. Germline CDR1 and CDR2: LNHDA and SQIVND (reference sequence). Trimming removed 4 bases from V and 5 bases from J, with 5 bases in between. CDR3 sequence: CASSNQYGYTF. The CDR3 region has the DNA TGTGCCAGTAGTAATCAGTATGGCTACACCTTC.

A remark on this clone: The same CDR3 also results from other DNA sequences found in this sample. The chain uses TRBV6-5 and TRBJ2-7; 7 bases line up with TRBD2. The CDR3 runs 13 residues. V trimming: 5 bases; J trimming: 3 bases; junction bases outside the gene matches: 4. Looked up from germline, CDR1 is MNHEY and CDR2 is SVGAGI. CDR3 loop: CASSRAGLYEQYF. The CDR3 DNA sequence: TGTGCCAGCAGTCGAGCGGGACTCTACGAGCAGTACTTC.

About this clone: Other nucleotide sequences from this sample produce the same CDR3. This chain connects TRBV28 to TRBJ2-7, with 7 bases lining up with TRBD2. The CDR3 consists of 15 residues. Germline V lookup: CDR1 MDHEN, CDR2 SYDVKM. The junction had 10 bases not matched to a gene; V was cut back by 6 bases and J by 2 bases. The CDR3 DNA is TGTGCCAGCAGCAGCCCCGGGACTACCCCCTACGAGCAGTACTTC. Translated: CASSSPGTTPYEQYF.

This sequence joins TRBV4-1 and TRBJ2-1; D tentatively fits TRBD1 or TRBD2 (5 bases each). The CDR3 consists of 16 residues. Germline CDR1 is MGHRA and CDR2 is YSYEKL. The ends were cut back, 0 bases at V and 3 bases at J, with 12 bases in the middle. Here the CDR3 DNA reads TGCGCCAGCAGCCAAGAGTTCGGAGGACACTACAATGAGCAGTTCTTC. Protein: CASSQEFGGHYNEQFF.